This record covers a single T cell receptor (beta chain). This entry comes from a study of blood T cell repertoires in COVID-19. Study as a whole: Sites across the United States, Italy and Spain contributed samples from acute and convalescent COVID-19. The cDNA or gDNA used as material had been derived from T cells, B-cell-depleted T cells, or PBMCs.

The CDR3 runs 14 residues. Germline CDR1 reads MNHEY; CDR2 reads SVGAGI. Trimming stripped 0 bases from V and 4 bases from J, with 9 bases between. How the authors handled the data: Reference gene primers were amplified, and this amplification served to estimate nucleated cell counts. The repertoire was sequenced with immunoSEQ multiplex PCR; TCRdb's copy has only in-frame clones and lacks some. V, J and clone size are those of that table, while D and trimming were read from the DNA. The repertoire includes approximately 150,000 clones, more than 65% of them detected once, and roughly 10% sits in the top ten.

This clonotype was sampled from a man between 60 and 75 years old with active or convalescent COVID-19. Sequencing was done on a sample of peripheral blood. The chain employs TRBV6-5 and TRBJ1-1, with D hard to call. The CDR3 nucleotides are TGTGCCAGCAGTTACTCGGCCACAGTCACTGAAGCTTTCTTT. It codes for CASSYSATVTEAFF.